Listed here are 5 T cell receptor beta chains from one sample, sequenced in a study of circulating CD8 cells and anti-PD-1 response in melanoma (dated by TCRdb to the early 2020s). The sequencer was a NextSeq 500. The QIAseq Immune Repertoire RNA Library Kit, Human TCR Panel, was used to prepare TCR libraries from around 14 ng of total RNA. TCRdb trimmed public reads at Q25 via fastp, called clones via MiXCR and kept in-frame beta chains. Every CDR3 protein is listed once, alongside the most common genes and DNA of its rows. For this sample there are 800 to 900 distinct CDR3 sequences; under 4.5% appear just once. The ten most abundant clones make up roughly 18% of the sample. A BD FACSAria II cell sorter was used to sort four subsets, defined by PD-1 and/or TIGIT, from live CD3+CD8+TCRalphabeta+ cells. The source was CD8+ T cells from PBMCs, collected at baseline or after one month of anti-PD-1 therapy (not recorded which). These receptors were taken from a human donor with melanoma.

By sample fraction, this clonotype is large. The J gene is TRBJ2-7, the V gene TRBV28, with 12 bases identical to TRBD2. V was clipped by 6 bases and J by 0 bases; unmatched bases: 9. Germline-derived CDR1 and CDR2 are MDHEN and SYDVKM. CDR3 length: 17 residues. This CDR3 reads CASRAGTSGSSSYEQYF. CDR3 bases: TGTGCCAGCAGGGCCGGGACTAGCGGGTCGAGCTCCTACGAGCAGTACTTC.

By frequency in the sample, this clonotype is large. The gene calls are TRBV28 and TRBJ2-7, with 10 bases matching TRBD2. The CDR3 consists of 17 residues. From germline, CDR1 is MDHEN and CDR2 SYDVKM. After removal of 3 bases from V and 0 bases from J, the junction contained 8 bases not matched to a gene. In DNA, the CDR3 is TGTGCCAGCAGTTTCGCCCTCGGGACTAGCGACTCCTACGAGCAGTACTTC. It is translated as CASSFALGTSDSYEQYF.

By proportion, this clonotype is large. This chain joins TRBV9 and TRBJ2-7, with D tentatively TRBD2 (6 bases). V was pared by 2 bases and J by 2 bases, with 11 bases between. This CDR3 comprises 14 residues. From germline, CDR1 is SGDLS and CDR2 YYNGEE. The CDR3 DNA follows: TGTGCCAGCAGCGTTGGGGGGAAGCCCTACGAGCAGTACTTC. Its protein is CASSVGGKPYEQYF.

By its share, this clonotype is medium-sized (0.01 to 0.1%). CDR3 residues: CAWSNSGNEKLFF. The CDR3 nucleotides read TGTGCCTGGAGTAATTCGGGGAATGAAAAACTGTTTTTT. This chain joins TRBV30 and TRBJ1-4; D call uncertain. Germline CDR1 reads GTSNPN; CDR2 reads SVGIG (reference sequence). CDR3 length: 13 amino acids. Deletions cut 2 bases from V and 5 bases from J, with 9 bases between.

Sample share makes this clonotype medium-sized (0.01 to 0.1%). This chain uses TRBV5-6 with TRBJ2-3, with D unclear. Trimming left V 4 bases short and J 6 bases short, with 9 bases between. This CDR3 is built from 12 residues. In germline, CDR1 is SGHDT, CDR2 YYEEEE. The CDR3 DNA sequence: TGTGCCAGCAGCCTCATAAGCGATACGCAGTATTTT. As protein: CASSLISDTQYF.